Below, 31 T cell receptor beta chains from the same sample are listed, as sequenced in a study of human T cells and chemical hapten exposure. Noted time point: patch test 1, 2 weeks after DPC sensitization. Indicated treatment: therapeutic diphenylcyclopropenone sensitization with weekly scalp DPC. Via MiXCR, TCRdb re-called the RACE reads, giving one row per CDR3 protein. Here the sample spans 74,000 or so distinct CDR3 sequences, about 10% being singletons. The material was whole blood, obtained in connection with sensitization to the hapten diphenylcyclopropenone (DPC). The source is an older woman with alopecia areata. Some clones in this sample may be carry-over from other donors' samples.

This clonotype was counted between two and nine times. The chain links TRBV2 to TRBJ2-5; no clear D gene. Trimming took off 6 bases at V and 2 bases at J, with 4 bases between the two ends. The CDR3 totals 11 residues. Germline V gene data show CDR1 as SNHLY and CDR2 as FYNNEI. The CDR3 nucleotides are TGTGCCAGCAGGCGGCAAGAGACCCAGTACTTC. Protein: CASRRQETQYF.

This clonotype was seen a single time. The rearrangement links TRBV27 to TRBJ2-3, with 8 bases identical to TRBD1. Germline trimming cut 5 bases from V and 4 bases from J; bases unmatched to any gene: 2. The CDR3 contains 13 residues. The germline V gene has CDR1 MNHEY and CDR2 SMNVEV (reference sequence). CDR3 loop: CASSGQGADTQYF. CDR3 sequence (DNA): TGTGCCAGCAGTGGACAGGGAGCAGATACGCAGTATTTT.

The rearrangement joins TRBV2 to TRBJ1-1, with a weak D call TRBD1 (6 bases). Trimming left V 8 bases short and J 4 bases short, with 14 bases between. The CDR3 has 13 amino acids. Germline CDR1 SNHLY, CDR2 FYNNEI. The CDR3 protein is CASGREGGTEAFF. CDR3 bases: TGTGCCAGCGGTCGGGAGGGGGGCACTGAAGCTTTCTTT. The full variable domain, with the rest looked up from reference TRBV2 and TRBJ1-1, is EPEVTQTPSHQVTQMGQEVILRCVPISNHLYFYWYRQILGQKVEFLVSFYNNEISEKSEIFDDQFSVERPDGSNFTLKIRSTKLEDSAMYFCASGREGGTEAFFGQGTRLTVV.

This clonotype was counted at least ten times. The chain carries TRBV5-1 and TRBJ1-1, with D hard to call. Germline assignment: CDR1 SGHRS and CDR2 YFSETQ. V lost 1 base to trimming and J lost 0 bases, with 7 bases between them. CDR3 length: 14 amino acids. CDR3 in DNA: TGCGCCAGCAGCTTGTCCGGGATGAACACTGAAGCTTTCTTT. It codes for CASSLSGMNTEAFF.

This clonotype was observed many times. This sequence joins TRBV5-4 and TRBJ2-7, with no clear D. The CDR3 spans 14 residues. Germline V gene data show CDR1 as SGHNT and CDR2 as YYREEE (reference sequence). Trimming took off 4 bases at V and 2 bases at J, with 13 bases between the two ends. The CDR3 DNA reads TGTGCCAGCAGCCCCCCCTATCCTCCCTACGAGCAGTACTTC. Residues: CASSPPYPPYEQYF.

Many counts were recorded for this clonotype. The rearrangement links TRBV12-3 or TRBV12-4 to TRBJ1-6; D perhaps matches TRBD1 (5 bases). V was shortened by 4 bases and J by 6 bases, with 16 bases between the two germline ends. CDR3 length equals 16 residues. The chain's CDR3 is CASSSWGGSPNSPLHF. The CDR3 DNA reads TGTGCCAGCAGTTCCTGGGGCGGGAGTCCTAATTCACCCCTCCACTTT.

Only a few counts were recorded for this clonotype. V is TRBV10-2 and J is TRBJ1-2, with 11 nucleotides matching TRBD1. V was clipped by 5 bases and J by 2 bases; unmatched bases: 4. Germline V gives CDR1 WSHSY, CDR2 SAAADI. The CDR3 length is 15 residues. The CDR3 DNA is TGCGCCAGCAGTTATGGACAGGGGGCCAACTATGGCTACACCTTC. Translated, it gives CASSYGQGANYGYTF.

This clonotype has a count of ten or more. The chain links TRBV7-2 to TRBJ2-7; maybe TRBD2 (6 bases). The CDR3 is 13 amino acids. Germline assignment: CDR1 SGHTA and CDR2 FQGNSA. The V end lost 6 bases, the J end lost 4 bases, and 13 bases lay between the germline ends. CDR3 in amino acids: CASSFKEGYEQYF. CDR3 bases: TGTGCCAGCAGTTTTAAGGAGGGGTACGAGCAGTACTTC.

This clonotype was counted at least ten times. V usage is TRBV3-1 and J usage is TRBJ1-2; D uncertain. This CDR3 contains 14 residues. V was cut by 0 bases and J by 1 base, with 6 bases left in between. From germline, CDR1 is LGHDT and CDR2 YNNKEL (reference sequence). CDR3 protein: CASSQDHSNYGYTF. The DNA for the CDR3 is TGTGCCAGCAGCCAAGACCACAGTAACTATGGCTACACCTTC.

The chain links TRBV2 to TRBJ1-2; D ambiguous. The CDR3 sequence is 12 residues long. Germline loops: CDR1 SNHLY, CDR2 FYNNEI. The V end was cut by 3 bases, the J end by 4 bases, with 6 bases between. CDR3 DNA sequence: TGTGCCAGCAGTGACAACAGCTATGGCTACACCTTC. Translation gives CASSDNSYGYTF. The entire variable domain, with the rest obtained from reference TRBV2 and TRBJ1-2, is as follows: EPEVTQTPSHQVTQMGQEVILRCVPISNHLYFYWYRQILGQKVEFLVSFYNNEISEKSEIFDDQFSVERPDGSNFTLKIRSTKLEDSAMYFCASSDNSYGYTFGSGTRLTVV.

In this sample, this clonotype turned up a few times. V and J are TRBV5-8 and TRBJ1-3; D call uncertain. The V gene lost 4 bases and the J gene lost 0 bases, with 14 bases spanning the gap. CDR1 is SGHTS and CDR2 is YDEGEE in the germline V gene. The CDR3 has 16 residues. This CDR3 reads CASSQQTKPSGNTIYF. CDR3 coding DNA: TGTGCCAGCAGCCAACAGACTAAGCCCTCTGGAAACACCATATATTTT.

J is TRBJ1-6 and V is TRBV18, with a tentative D call TRBD1 (5 bases). The CDR3 runs 15 residues. Trimming removed 2 bases at V and 5 bases at J, with 10 bases between. CDR1 KGHSH and CDR2 LQKENI come from the germline V gene. CDR3 sequence (DNA): TGTGCCAGCTCACCAGGGACCGGCCATAATTCACCCCTCCACTTT. Residues: CASSPGTGHNSPLHF.

This clonotype was counted ten times or more. The chain is built from TRBV11-2 and TRBJ1-2, with 9 positions matching TRBD1. J lost 6 bases, V lost 4 bases, and 9 bases had no gene match. This CDR3 is built from 15 residues. Germline-derived CDR1 and CDR2 are SGHAT and FQNNGV. DNA of the CDR3: TGTGCCAGCAGCTATGCCGTTAGGACAGGGGATGGCTACACCTTC. This codes for CASSYAVRTGDGYTF. Combining the CDR3 with reference TRBV11-2 and TRBJ1-2 gives the whole variable domain EAGVAQSPRYKIIEKRQSVAFWCNPISGHATLYWYQQILGQGPKLLIQFQNNGVVDDSQLPKDRFSAERLKGVDSTLKIQPAKLEDSAVYLCASSYAVRTGDGYTFGSGTRLTVV.

V gene TRBV7-8 combines with J gene TRBJ1-2; no clear D. The V gene lost 2 bases and the J gene lost 6 bases, with 10 bases spanning the gap. This CDR3 has 13 residues. Germline V gene sequence: CDR1 SGHVS, CDR2 FQNEAQ. DNA of the CDR3: TGTGCCAGCAGCTTAACATGGGCGGATGGCTACACCTTC. Translating gives CASSLTWADGYTF.

This clonotype was picked up a small number of times. This chain connects TRBV6-6 to TRBJ2-2, with a possible D match to TRBD1 (6 bases). The germline V gene has CDR1 MNHNY and CDR2 SVGAGI (reference sequence). V lost 2 bases and J lost 1, with 8 bases in between. The CDR3 length is 15 residues. The CDR3 sequence is CASSYRDKNTGELFF. As DNA, the CDR3 is TGTGCCAGCAGTTACCGGGACAAGAACACCGGGGAGCTGTTTTTT.

The rearrangement joins TRBV10-3 to TRBJ2-2; 9 bases agree with TRBD1. The CDR3 loop spans 14 amino acids. Germline CDR1 is ENHRY and CDR2 is SYGVKD. The V and J ends lost 8 bases and 2 bases, in that order; junction bases with no gene match: 3. The CDR3 protein is CAIRGQGNTGELFF. Written as DNA, the CDR3 is TGTGCCATCCGGGGACAGGGAAACACCGGGGAGCTGTTTTTT.

CDR3 DNA sequence: TGTGCCAGCAGCTTTAAAGGGGGGGATACGCAGTATTTT. As protein: CASSFKGGDTQYF. The V gene is TRBV7-8, the J gene TRBJ2-3; TRBD1 or TRBD2 may be the D gene (6 bases each). Per germline, CDR1 SGHVS and CDR2 FQNEAQ. The CDR3 totals 13 residues. The V and J ends lost 3 bases and 6 bases respectively, with 10 bases between them. The whole variable domain, remainder taken from reference TRBV7-8 and TRBJ2-3, is GAGVSQSPRYKVAKRGQDVALRCDPISGHVSLFWYQQALGQGPEFLTYFQNEAQLDKSGLPSDRFFAERPEGSVSTLKIQRTQQEDSAVYLCASSFKGGDTQYFGPGTRLTVL.

This clonotype appeared many times. The CDR3 region has the DNA TGTGCCATCAGTTCACTAGCGTGGGATGAGCAGTTCTTC. Protein product: CAISSLAWDEQFF. The chain is built from TRBV10-3 and TRBJ2-1; 7 nucleotides match TRBD2. V was pared by 5 bases and J by 8 bases, with 6 bases of the junction left unmatched. From germline, CDR1 is ENHRY and CDR2 SYGVKD. The CDR3 runs to 13 residues.

This clonotype was found a few times. The V call is TRBV30, the J call TRBJ1-1, with 8 nucleotides matching TRBD1. The CDR3 loop spans 13 amino acids. Germline CDR1 and CDR2: GTSNPN and SVGIG (reference sequence). J gave up 10 bases and V 0 bases, and 7 bases lay outside the gene matches. The CDR3: CAWSVQQGVAAFF. The CDR3 DNA sequence: TGTGCCTGGAGTGTACAACAGGGGGTCGCAGCTTTCTTT.

CDR3 amino acids: CASAANEKLFF. CDR3 sequence (DNA): TGTGCTAGTGCCGCGAATGAAAAACTGTTTTTT. The chain recombines TRBV12-5 with TRBJ1-4, with D unclear. The germline gives CDR1 LGHNT, CDR2 FRNRAP. The CDR3 loop spans 11 amino acids. V was trimmed by 7 bases and J by 5 bases, leaving 5 bases between them.

This clonotype was observed once. A much more abundant neighbour one base away suggests this may be a read error. The chain carries TRBV20-1 and TRBJ1-1; TRBD1 matches 8 bases. CDR3 length equals 15 residues. V lost 0 bases and J lost 3; bases outside the gene matches: 6. Germline V lookup: CDR1 DFQATT, CDR2 SNEGSKA (reference sequence). The chain's CDR3 is CSARDTTGDDTEAFF. CDR3 nucleotides: TGCAGTGCTAGAGATACGACAGGGGATGACACTGAAGCTTTCTTT.

This clonotype was seen ten or more times. This sequence joins TRBV4-1 and TRBJ1-2, with 10 bases that match TRBD1. The CDR3 totals 16 residues. Losses at the gene ends were 0 bases for V and 7 bases for J; bases not matched to a gene: 8. Germline-derived CDR1 and CDR2 are MGHRA and YSYEKL. Here the CDR3 DNA reads TGCGCCAGCAGCCAAGACGGGGCAGGACAGGGGGTTGGCTACACCTTC. This translates into CASSQDGAGQGVGYTF.

The V call is TRBV29-1, the J call TRBJ2-5; D gene ambiguous. Looked up from germline, CDR1 is SQVTM and CDR2 is ANQGSEA. This CDR3 has 13 amino acids. V was cut by 2 bases and J by 4 bases, with 11 bases left in between. The CDR3 spells CSVERVRRETQYF. The CDR3 DNA reads TGCAGCGTTGAAAGGGTCAGGAGAGAGACCCAGTACTTC.

This clonotype was counted a single time. The V and J genes are TRBV7-9 and TRBJ1-5; D is perhaps TRBD1 (5 bases). Trimming stripped 4 bases from V and 1 base from J, with 11 bases between. The CDR3 runs 15 residues. Per germline, CDR1 SEHNR and CDR2 FQNEAQ (reference sequence). The chain's CDR3 is CASSSSGMSNQPQHF. CDR3 in DNA: TGTGCCAGCAGCTCATCAGGGATGAGCAATCAGCCCCAGCATTTT.

V usage is TRBV12-3 or TRBV12-4 and J usage is TRBJ2-1, with TRBD1 matching over 7 bases. CDR3 size: 12 residues. J lost 9 bases, V lost 6 bases, and 5 bases had no gene match. CDR3 sequence reads: CASSRTGGEQFF. CDR3 coding DNA: TGTGCCAGCAGCCGGACAGGCGGTGAGCAGTTCTTC.

Ten or more counts support this clonotype. This chain links TRBV18 with TRBJ1-5; D might be TRBD1 (6 bases). Deletions cut 0 bases from V and 4 bases from J, with 13 bases between. Germline assignment: CDR1 KGHSH and CDR2 LQKENI. The CDR3 has 16 amino acids. CDR3 coding DNA: TGTGCCAGCTCACCACCCACGGACAGCTGGAATCAGCCCCAGCATTTT. Protein sequence: CASSPPTDSWNQPQHF.

This clonotype was counted many times. V usage is TRBV5-1 and J usage is TRBJ2-7, with D unclear. Trimming cost V 3 bases and J 7 bases, with 17 bases left between them. The CDR3 runs to 14 residues. Germline V lookup: CDR1 SGHRS, CDR2 YFSETQ. CDR3 DNA sequence: TGCGCCAGCAGCTCGGGTAGGGTGCGTGGAGAGCAGTACTTC. Translating gives CASSSGRVRGEQYF.

This clonotype was seen many times. This sequence joins TRBV20-1 and TRBJ2-7; TRBD1 is a possible D gene (6 bases). CDR3 length equals 15 residues. Germline CDR1 reads DFQATT; CDR2 reads SNEGSKA (reference sequence). V lost 6 bases, J lost 1 base, and 19 bases lay in between. The CDR3 region has the DNA TGCAGTGCGGAAGAACCGGGACACATGTCCTACGAGCAGTACTTC. It encodes CSAEEPGHMSYEQYF.

This clonotype has more than one count but fewer than ten. The CDR3 reads CASSPVLGNTEAFF. The DNA of the CDR3 is TGTGCCAGCAGCCCCGTTCTGGGGAACACTGAAGCTTTCTTT. The gene calls are TRBV11-2 and TRBJ1-1; D gene uncertain. V was shortened by 5 bases and J by 1 base, with 11 bases between the two germline ends. This CDR3 spans 14 amino acids. Per the germline V gene, CDR1 is SGHAT and CDR2 is FQNNGV.

The chain uses TRBV2 and TRBJ2-7; D gene unclear. Germline loops: CDR1 SNHLY, CDR2 FYNNEI. The CDR3 is made up of 11 amino acids. The germline V and J ends were trimmed by 8 bases and 8 bases, with 13 bases remaining between them. CDR3 bases: TGTGCCAGCGGTCCCGATGGGAAGCAGTACTTC. It translates to CASGPDGKQYF.

This clonotype showed up many times. V is TRBV30 and J is TRBJ2-3; tentative D call: TRBD1 (5 bases). Between the trimmed V and J ends, which lost 8 bases and 0 bases, there was a span of 9 bases. The CDR3 contains 12 residues. Germline CDR1 GTSNPN, CDR2 SVGIG (reference sequence). In DNA, the CDR3 is TGTGCCGGACACCGAAGCACAGATACGCAGTATTTT. Translated: CAGHRSTDTQYF.